The 19 T cell receptor beta chains reported below all come from one sample, sequenced in a study of blood T cell repertoires in COVID-19. TCRdb's table, derived via immunoSEQ multiplex PCR, lists solely in-frame clones and lacks some. The table shows fewer than 400,000 clones, with approximately 89% occurring only once. The sample comprised peripheral blood. All receptors derive from a woman aged 30 to 39 with COVID-19, enrolled during active disease.

The rearrangement joins TRBV5-1 to TRBJ1-2; possibly TRBD1 for D (5 bases). CDR3 length: 15 residues. Germline CDR1 reads SGHRS; CDR2 reads YFSETQ. Trimming stripped 6 bases from V and 2 bases from J, with 17 bases between. The CDR3 loop reads CASNLGTGLNYGYTF. The CDR3, as DNA: TGCGCCAGCAACCTTGGAACAGGCCTAAACTATGGCTACACCTTC.

DNA of the CDR3: TGTGCCAGTAGGCTGCCAGGGGATAACTATGGCTACACCTTC. Translating gives CASRLPGDNYGYTF. The chain recombines TRBV19 with TRBJ1-2; D is perhaps TRBD1 (6 bases). The CDR3 loop spans 14 amino acids. The V gene's germline CDR1 is LNHDA and CDR2 SQIVND (reference sequence). V dropped 6 bases and J dropped 1 base, with 12 bases sitting between them.

This clone has a single count. The chain carries TRBV11-3 and TRBJ2-2; D may be TRBD2 (5 bases). This CDR3 contains 13 residues. V lost 5 bases and J 4 bases, leaving 8 bases between the germline ends. CDR1 and CDR2 (germline): SGHNT, YENEEA. The CDR3 here is CASSPRGTGELFF. CDR3 bases: TGTGCCAGCAGCCCCCGGGGCACCGGGGAGCTGTTTTTT.

The V and J genes are TRBV24-1 and TRBJ1-5; the D gene is possibly TRBD1 (6 bases). The V gene's germline CDR1 is KGHDR and CDR2 SFDVKD. The CDR3 has 15 residues. Trimming stripped 0 bases from V and 4 bases from J, with 9 bases between. In nucleotides, the CDR3 is TGTGCCACCAGTGATTTGGTAACAGGGAATCAGCCCCAGCATTTT. Its protein product is CATSDLVTGNQPQHF.

This clone was seen only once. This specimen includes other DNA sequences encoding the same CDR3. The chain combines TRBV6-5 with TRBJ1-5, with D possibly matching TRBD1 (5 bases). Germline CDR1 MNHEY, CDR2 SVGAGI. The CDR3 is 14 amino acids. V was trimmed by 6 bases and J by 1 base, leaving 10 bases between them. CDR3 DNA: TGTGCCAGCAGACCCGACAGAAGCAATCAGCCCCAGCATTTT. It encodes CASRPDRSNQPQHF.

V and J are TRBV25-1 and TRBJ2-7; 9 bases align to TRBD1. V was clipped by 3 bases and J by 6 bases; unmatched bases: 3. Germline CDR1 reads MGHDK; CDR2 reads SYGVNS. This CDR3 is built from 13 residues. In nucleotides, the CDR3 is TGTGCCAGCAGTGAGGGGACAGGGCTCGAGCAGTACTTC. Protein product: CASSEGTGLEQYF.

This clone was seen only once. CDR3 amino acids: CASSWNRGRDTQYF. In DNA, the CDR3 is TGTGCCAGCAGTTGGAACAGGGGCCGAGATACGCAGTATTTT. The rearrangement uses TRBV11-1 and TRBJ2-3; 7 bases agree with TRBD1. Trimming removed 6 bases from V and 5 bases from J; junction bases left unmatched: 8. CDR1 and CDR2 from the germline V gene are SGHAT and FQDESV (reference sequence). There are 14 residues in the CDR3.

The rearrangement links TRBV30 to TRBJ2-1, with 13 nucleotides matching TRBD2. Germline loops: CDR1 GTSNPN, CDR2 SVGIG (reference sequence). The CDR3 has 15 residues. Trimming took 5 bases from V and 4 from J; bases not matched to a gene: 5. CDR3 sequence reads: CAWSTSGGSYNEQFF. CDR3 coding DNA: TGTGCCTGGTCGACTAGCGGGGGGTCGTACAATGAGCAGTTCTTC.

CDR3 residues: CASSLTGSPYGYTF. The DNA for the CDR3 is TGTGCCAGCAGCCTTACAGGGAGCCCCTATGGCTACACCTTC. The chain uses TRBV13 and TRBJ1-2; perhaps TRBD1 as D (6 bases). Germline CDR1 and CDR2: PRHDT and FYEKMQ (reference sequence). This CDR3 has 14 amino acids. V gave up 5 bases and J gave up 4 bases, with 14 bases separating them.

The V and J genes are TRBV12-3 or TRBV12-4 and TRBJ2-7; D call uncertain. The V gene lost 4 bases and the J gene lost 4 bases, with 8 bases spanning the gap. This CDR3 is built from 12 residues. The CDR3 region is CASSSQVYEQYF. The CDR3 region has the DNA TGTGCCAGCAGTTCCCAGGTATACGAGCAGTACTTC.

V and J are TRBV28 and TRBJ1-5, with unresolved D. V was cut by 4 bases and J by 5 bases, with 15 bases left in between. The CDR3 consists of 15 residues. CDR1 and CDR2 from the germline V gene are MDHEN and SYDVKM. The CDR3 region has the DNA TGTGCCAGCAGTTCGCCGGGAAGGTACGATCAGCCCCAGCATTTT. Its translation: CASSSPGRYDQPQHF.

This chain joins TRBV5-1 and TRBJ2-5; D may be TRBD1 (6 bases). This CDR3 comprises 15 residues. The germline V and J ends were trimmed by 4 bases and 2 bases, with 15 bases remaining between them. The V gene's germline CDR1 is SGHRS and CDR2 YFSETQ. The CDR3 region has the DNA TGCGCCAGCAGCGCTCCACAGGGTTCTCAAGAGACCCAGTACTTC. Residues: CASSAPQGSQETQYF.

The chain links TRBV3-1 (or the pseudogene TRBV3-2) to TRBJ1-6, with D maybe TRBD1 (5 bases). V shed 1 base and J shed 6 bases, with 10 bases lying between them. The germline V gene has CDR1 LGHDT and CDR2 YNNKEL (reference sequence). The length of the CDR3 is 15 residues. As DNA, the CDR3 is TGTGCCAGCAGCCAAGCCCCAGGGATTAATTCACCCCTCCACTTT. It codes for CASSQAPGINSPLHF.

On this clone itself: The junction departs from the called germline gene at one end, perhaps through a read error. V usage is TRBV7-7 and J usage is TRBJ2-3; 7 nucleotides match TRBD1. The germline gives CDR1 SSHAT, CDR2 FNYEAQ (reference sequence). This CDR3 is built from 14 residues. This CDR3 reads CASSPGTAMDTQYF. Here the CDR3 DNA reads TGTGCTAGCAGTCCCGGGACAGCGATGGATACGCAGTATTTT.

The V call is TRBV11-3, the J call TRBJ2-7; D perhaps matches TRBD2 (5 bases). The CDR3 spans 12 residues. With 6 bases removed from V and 3 bases from J, the gap between germline ends came to 9 bases. Germline V gene lookup returns CDR1 SGHNT and CDR2 YENEEA. As DNA, the CDR3 is TGTGCCAGCAGTGTTCGGGGCTACGAGCAGTACTTC. This codes for CASSVRGYEQYF.

This chain joins TRBV19 and TRBJ1-2; TRBD1 matches at 9 bases. CDR1 is LNHDA and CDR2 is SQIVND in the germline V gene (reference sequence). The CDR3 has 17 residues. The ends lost 6 bases at V and 1 base at J; junction bases unmatched: 12. Here the CDR3 reads CASRFVVTGQGNYGYTF. The CDR3 bases are TGTGCCAGTAGATTTGTGGTAACGGGACAGGGTAACTATGGCTACACCTTC.

The V and J genes are TRBV27 and TRBJ2-2; D perhaps matches TRBD1 (6 bases). Per germline, CDR1 MNHEY and CDR2 SMNVEV (reference sequence). This CDR3 has 14 residues. Trimming took off 5 bases at V and 9 bases at J, with 16 bases between the two ends. CDR3 amino acids: CASSRDIPRRELFF. The CDR3 DNA reads as TGTGCCAGCAGTAGGGACATCCCGAGGAGGGAGCTGTTTTTT.

The J gene is TRBJ2-3, the V gene TRBV7-2; D call uncertain. The CDR3 contains 14 residues. V was trimmed by 5 bases and J by 2 bases, leaving 11 bases between them. Germline CDR1 and CDR2: SGHTA and FQGNSA. The CDR3 nucleotides read TGTGCCAGCAGCCCAACAGCACTCACAGATACGCAGTATTTT. This translates into CASSPTALTDTQYF.

The chain links TRBV4-1 to TRBJ1-2; 7 bases fit TRBD1. Germline CDR1 reads MGHRA; CDR2 reads YSYEKL. The CDR3 contains 15 residues. V was clipped by 3 bases and J by 5 bases; unmatched bases: 9. The CDR3 protein is CASSQTGTAEYGYTF. Written as DNA, the CDR3 is TGCGCCAGCAGCCAGACCGGGACAGCCGAATATGGCTACACCTTC.